The clone carrying this T cell receptor (beta chain) was counted ten times or more. Per germline, CDR1 MNHEY and CDR2 SMNVEV (reference sequence). The CDR3 has 16 residues. Trimming pared 6 bases from V and 0 bases from J, leaving 15 bases between. MiXCR, applied by TCRdb to the RT-PCR reads, yields one record per CDR3 protein. The sample holds about 700,000 distinct CDR3 sequences, 13% to 15% seen once. The TCR was taken from a female donor in good health, serving as a healthy control. The chain uses TRBV27 and TRBJ1-5; perhaps TRBD1 as D (6 bases). The sample comprised memory CD4+ T cells from blood. The DNA of the CDR3 is TGTGCCAGCAGCGTAACAGGGTCATATAGCAATCAGCCCCAGCATTTT. Amino acid sequence: CASSVTGSYSNQPQHF.